This is a list of T cell receptor beta chains from one sample in a study of blood T cell repertoires in COVID-19. Using immunoSEQ multiplex PCR, the repertoire was profiled, and TCRdb retains in-frame clones only, with some absent. The sample shows some 110,000 clones, 86% of them seen only once. The source material was peripheral blood. The source is a man between 65 and 80 years old who had recovered from COVID-19. Both conserved end residues are part of each CDR3. The order of the fields is D gene, J gene, V gene, clone size, CDR3 DNA, CDR3 protein. The D gene is left open where the match is weak. Clone size is given for some rows only: seen once, a few or many times, or a class if the clone is expanded.

TRBD2 | TRBJ2-1 | TRBV5-8 | - | TGTGCCAGCAGCATACTAGCGGGGGACTACAATGAGCAGTTCTTC | CASSILAGDYNEQFF
- | TRBJ2-3 | TRBV24-1 | once | TGTGCCACCAGTGACCCAGCGGGAGATACGCAGTATTTT | CATSDPAGDTQYF
- | TRBJ1-1 | TRBV12-3/TRBV12-4 | - | TGTGCCAGCAGTTCCCGGGTCACTGAAGCTTTCTTT | CASSSRVTEAFF
- | TRBJ2-5 | TRBV7-9 | - | TGTGCCAGCAGCTTACTCTGGGGCGAGACCCAGTACTTC | CASSLLWGETQYF
- | TRBJ2-2 | TRBV9 | - | TGTGCCAGCAGCGTACAGGGGATTAACACCGGGGAGCTGTTTTTT | CASSVQGINTGELFF
TRBD2 | TRBJ2-3 | TRBV5-1 | - | TGCGCCAGCAGCTTGAGCGGGGGCCTCACAGATACGCAGTATTTT | CASSLSGGLTDTQYF
TRBD1 | TRBJ1-6 | TRBV6-6 | - | TGTGCCAGCAGCGAGACAGGGGCTTCACCCCTCCACTTT | CASSETGASPLHF
- | TRBJ1-1 | TRBV28 | - | TGTGCCAGCAGTTTAAACTTAAGGGGGGGGACTATGAACACTGAAGCTTTCTTT | CASSLNLRGGTMNTEAFF
- | TRBJ1-3 | TRBV6-6 | - | TGTGCCAGCAGTCCCTCTGCGGGCGCGAGCTCTGGAAACACCATATATTTT | CASSPSAGASSGNTIYF
TRBD2 | TRBJ2-5 | TRBV6-5 | once | TGTGCCAGCATTTCCCGGGGGGGAGAGACCCAGTACTTC | CASISRGGETQYF
- | TRBJ2-1 | TRBV7-9 | once | TGTGCCAGCAGCCCTCGGGACAGCCGACTAGGGGGTGAGCAGTTCTTC | CASSPRDSRLGGEQFF
- | TRBJ1-2 | TRBV7-9 | once | TGTGCCAGCAGCTTTCGGCAGGCCTACTATGGCTACACCTTC | CASSFRQAYYGYTF
- | TRBJ2-3 | TRBV3-1/TRBV3-2 | once | TGTGCCAGCAGCCAAGATGCCAGGGGAGCAGATACGCAGTATTTT | CASSQDARGADTQYF
- | TRBJ2-3 | TRBV5-1 | - | TGCGCCAGCAGCTTAGCTTCTAGCACAGATACGCAGTATTTT | CASSLASSTDTQYF
TRBD2 | TRBJ2-5 | TRBV5-1 | - | TGCGCCAGCACCATGGGACTAGCGGGGGCCGAACAAGAGACCCAGTACTTC | CASTMGLAGAEQETQYF
- | TRBJ1-4 | TRBV7-9 | - | TGTGCCAGCAGCCCTTGGACAGCAAGAGGTGAAAAACTGTTTTTT | CASSPWTARGEKLFF
TRBD1 | TRBJ1-6 | TRBV6-5 | - | TGTGCCAGCACTTTGACAGGGCCGTATAATTCACCCCTCCACTTT | CASTLTGPYNSPLHF
TRBD2 | TRBJ2-7 | TRBV19 | - | TGTGCCAGTAGTATTATTTCCAGCGGGGGGGCCGTAAGTATGGACGAGCAGTACTTC | CASSIISSGGAVSMDEQYF
TRBD1 | TRBJ1-1 | TRBV4-2 | once | TGTGCCAGCAGGCATCCGGACAGGACAATGAACACTGAAGCTTTCTTT | CASRHPDRTMNTEAFF
- | TRBJ1-6 | TRBV10-3 | - | TGTGCCATCAGTGATAAGGAGGGATCACCCCTCCACTTT | CAISDKEGSPLHF
TRBD1 | TRBJ2-5 | TRBV18 | - | TGTGCCAGCTCAAACAGGGGAGAGACCCAGTACTTC | CASSNRGETQYF
TRBD1 | TRBJ1-2 | TRBV6-1 | - | TGTGCCAGCAGTGAACAGGGGGCGAACTATGGCTACACCTTC | CASSEQGANYGYTF
- | TRBJ1-1 | TRBV28 | - | TGTGCCAGCAGTTTTGGGGCAGGGGTGACTGAAGCTTTCTTT | CASSFGAGVTEAFF
- | TRBJ1-2 | TRBV7-9 | - | TGTGCCAGCAGCACAGGGTCTGGCAGGGTATATGGCTACACCTTC | CASSTGSGRVYGYTF
- | TRBJ2-1 | TRBV30 | once | TGTGCCTGGAGTGGGGACTCCTGGGCGTTGTTCTTC | CAWSGDSWALFF
TRBD1 | TRBJ2-3 | TRBV19 | - | TGTGCCAGTACCACCCCCGACAGGGGGCCGGGGTTTCCCCCAGATACGCAGTATTTT | CASTTPDRGPGFPPDTQYF
- | TRBJ1-2 | TRBV5-1 | - | TGCGCCAGCAGCGGCGGGACGGCAGACTATGGCTACACCTTC | CASSGGTADYGYTF
- | TRBJ1-4 | TRBV19 | - | TGTGCCAGTAGATCGTCAGGGTTTCGCGAAAAACTGTTTTTT | CASRSSGFREKLFF
TRBD1 | TRBJ1-6 | TRBV12-3/TRBV12-4 | once | TGTGCCAGCAGGGGGACAGGAAATTCACCCCTCCACTTT | CASRGTGNSPLHF
TRBD2 | TRBJ2-2 | TRBV2 | - | TGTGCCAGCAGTGAATCTAGCGGGGACTACGGGGAGCTGTTTTTT | CASSESSGDYGELFF
TRBD2 | TRBJ2-1 | TRBV29-1 | few | TGCAGCGCCGCGGGAGGAGGGGCCTACAATGAGCAGTTCTTC | CSAAGGGAYNEQFF
TRBD1 | TRBJ1-1 | TRBV15 | - | TGTGCCACCAGCAGAGAACCCATACAGGGGAAAGAAGCTTTCTTT | CATSREPIQGKEAFF
- | TRBJ1-1 | TRBV14 | - | TGTGCCAGCAGCCAAGGACCCGGGACGGGGAGGAATACTGAAGCTTTCTTT | CASSQGPGTGRNTEAFF
- | TRBJ2-2 | TRBV5-1 | - | TGCGCCAGCAGCTTGCAGGGCTCGAGCGGGGAGCTGTTTTTT | CASSLQGSSGELFF
- | TRBJ2-7 | TRBV7-2 | - | TGTGCCAGCAGCTTCTCGGCAGGGGGGACCTACGAGCAGTACTTC | CASSFSAGGTYEQYF
TRBD1 | TRBJ1-2 | TRBV5-1 | - | TGCGCCAGCAGCTTACAGGGGGAGGATGGCTACACCTTC | CASSLQGEDGYTF
- | TRBJ2-2 | TRBV30 | - | TGTGCCTGGAGGGCCCCCGGGACCGGGGAGCTGTTTTTT | CAWRAPGTGELFF